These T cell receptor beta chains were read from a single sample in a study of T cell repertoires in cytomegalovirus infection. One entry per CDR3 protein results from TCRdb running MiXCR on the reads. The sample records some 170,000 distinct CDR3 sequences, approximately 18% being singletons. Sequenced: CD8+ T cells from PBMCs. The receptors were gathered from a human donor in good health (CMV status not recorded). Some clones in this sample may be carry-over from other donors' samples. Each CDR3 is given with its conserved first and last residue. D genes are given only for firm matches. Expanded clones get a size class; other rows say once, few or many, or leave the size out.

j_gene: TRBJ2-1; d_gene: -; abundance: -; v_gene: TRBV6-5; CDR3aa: CASSLLEGNEQFF; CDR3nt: TGTGCCAGCAGTCTTCTTGAGGGCAATGAGCAGTTCTTC
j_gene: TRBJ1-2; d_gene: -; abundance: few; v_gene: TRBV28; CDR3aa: CASSMGVGRNFYGYTF; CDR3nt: TGTGCCAGCAGTATGGGGGTGGGCAGAAACTTCTATGGCTACACCTTC
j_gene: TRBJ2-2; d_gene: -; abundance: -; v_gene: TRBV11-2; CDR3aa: CASSRRGGRGTGELFF; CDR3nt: TGTGCCAGCAGCCGGAGGGGGGGGCGGGGCACCGGGGAGCTGTTTTTT
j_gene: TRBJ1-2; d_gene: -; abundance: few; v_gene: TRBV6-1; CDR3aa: CASSPTKPFGGYTF; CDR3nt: TGTGCCAGCAGTCCGACGAAGCCGTTCGGTGGCTACACCTTC
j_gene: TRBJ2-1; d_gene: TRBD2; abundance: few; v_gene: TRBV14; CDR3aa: CASSPYPAGTRAYNEQFF; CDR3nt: TGTGCCAGCAGCCCGTACCCCGCCGGGACTAGGGCCTACAATGAGCAGTTCTTC
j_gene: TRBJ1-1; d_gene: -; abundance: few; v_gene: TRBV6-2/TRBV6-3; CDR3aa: CASSYSPGVNTEAFF; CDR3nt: TGTGCCAGCAGTTACTCTCCCGGGGTAAACACTGAAGCTTTCTTT
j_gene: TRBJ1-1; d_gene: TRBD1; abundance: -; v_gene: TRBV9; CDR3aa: CASSLTYSGTGSTEAFF; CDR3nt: TGTGCCAGCAGTCTCACATATTCCGGGACAGGGAGCACTGAAGCTTTCTTT
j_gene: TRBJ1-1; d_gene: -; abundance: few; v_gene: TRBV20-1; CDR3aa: CSARVSRGSEAFF; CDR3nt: TGCAGTGCTAGAGTATCCAGGGGCAGTGAAGCTTTCTTT
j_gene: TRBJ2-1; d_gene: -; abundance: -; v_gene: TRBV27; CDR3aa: CASRKGGNEQFF; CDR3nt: TGTGCCAGCAGGAAAGGGGGAAATGAGCAGTTCTTC
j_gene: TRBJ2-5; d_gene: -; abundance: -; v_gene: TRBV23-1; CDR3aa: CASSQYGGREETQYF; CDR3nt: TGCGCCAGCAGTCAATATGGGGGAAGGGAAGAGACCCAGTACTTC
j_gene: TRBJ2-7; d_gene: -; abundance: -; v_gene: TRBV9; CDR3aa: CARRVNEQYF; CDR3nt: TGTGCCAGAAGGGTCAACGAGCAGTACTTC
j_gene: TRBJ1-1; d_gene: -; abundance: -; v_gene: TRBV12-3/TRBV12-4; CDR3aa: CASSVWGANTEAFF; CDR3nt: TGTGCCAGCAGTGTTTGGGGAGCGAACACTGAAGCTTTCTTT
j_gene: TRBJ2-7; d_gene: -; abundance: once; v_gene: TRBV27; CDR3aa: CASSLGDRGEQYF; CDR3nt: TGTGCCAGCAGTTTGGGGGATAGGGGGGAGCAGTACTTC
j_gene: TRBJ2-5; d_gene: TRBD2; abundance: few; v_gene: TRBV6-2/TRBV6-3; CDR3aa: CASYSGGIQETQYF; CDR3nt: TGTGCCAGCTACAGCGGGGGGATCCAAGAGACCCAGTACTTC
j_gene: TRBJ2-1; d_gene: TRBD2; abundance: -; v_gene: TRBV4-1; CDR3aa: CASSQDSAGGYNEQFF; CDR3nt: TGCGCCAGCAGCCAAGACAGCGCGGGGGGTTACAATGAGCAGTTCTTC
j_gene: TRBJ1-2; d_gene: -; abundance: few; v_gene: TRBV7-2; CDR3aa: CASRPVDYGYTF; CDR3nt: TGTGCCAGCAGGCCAGTGGACTATGGCTACACCTTC
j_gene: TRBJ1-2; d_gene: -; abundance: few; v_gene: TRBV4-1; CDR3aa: CASSQAGETVYGYTF; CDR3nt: TGCGCCAGCAGCCAAGCGGGGGAGACAGTCTATGGCTACACCTTC
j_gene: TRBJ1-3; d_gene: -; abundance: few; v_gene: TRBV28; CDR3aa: CASKAGFTSGNTIYF; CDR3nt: TGTGCCAGCAAGGCAGGCTTTACTTCTGGAAACACCATATATTTT
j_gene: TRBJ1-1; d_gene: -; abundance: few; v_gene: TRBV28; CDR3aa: CASSPGQITEAFF; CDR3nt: TGTGCCAGCAGCCCCGGACAGATCACTGAAGCTTTCTTT
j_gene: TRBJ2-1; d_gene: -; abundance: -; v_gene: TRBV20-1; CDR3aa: CSARPPSYNEQFF; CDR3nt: TGCAGTGCTCGCCCACCGTCCTACAATGAGCAGTTCTTC
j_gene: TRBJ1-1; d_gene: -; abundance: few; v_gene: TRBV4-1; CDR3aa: CASSQGPATEAFF; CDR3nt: TGCGCCAGCAGCCAAGGGCCGGCCACTGAAGCTTTCTTT
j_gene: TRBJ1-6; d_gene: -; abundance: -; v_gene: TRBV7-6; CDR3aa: CASSLGQGGSNSPLHF; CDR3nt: TGTGCCAGCAGCTTAGGGCAGGGTGGATCGAATTCACCCCTCCACTTT
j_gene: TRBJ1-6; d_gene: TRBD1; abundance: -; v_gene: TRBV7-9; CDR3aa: CASSSRDRENSPLHF; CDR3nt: TGTGCCAGCAGCTCCCGGGACAGGGAGAATTCACCCCTCCACTTT
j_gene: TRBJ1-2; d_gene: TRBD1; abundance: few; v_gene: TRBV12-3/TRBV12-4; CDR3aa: CASSRLTGGADGYTF; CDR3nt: TGTGCCAGCAGTCGTCTGACAGGGGGCGCGGATGGCTACACCTTC